The sequence of this TCR beta chain was determined in a study of PD-1 blockade in classical Hodgkin lymphoma. This clone was detected only once. The CDR3 totals 14 residues. Germline lookup yields CDR1 SGHKS and CDR2 YYEKEE (reference sequence). After removal of 4 bases from V and 5 bases from J, the junction contained 8 bases not matched to a gene. Produced via immunoSEQ multiplex PCR; TCRdb's table is partial and in-frame only. The repertoire holds 95,000 or so clones, around four fifths seen once, with more than 9% in the top ten. Every patient relapsed after autologous stem cell transplantation, and brentuximab vedotin exposure varied.

This sequence was found in a human donor with classical Hodgkin lymphoma. The input for sequencing was peripheral blood mononuclear cells (PBMCs), taken at baseline. V is TRBV5-5 and J is TRBJ1-1; TRBD1 aligns across 7 bases. The DNA of the CDR3 is TGTGCCAGCAGCATAGACAGGGCGAGGACTGAAGCTTTCTTT. It specifies CASSIDRARTEAFF.